The 24 T cell receptor beta chains listed next were all sequenced from one sample in a study of metastatic and nonmetastatic thyroid tumors. TCRdb reanalyzed the PCR reads via MiXCR. Of over 30,000 clones listed, 33% are singletons. No treatment had been given to any patient before thyroid surgery. The sequencing input was tumor tissue. The receptor set was obtained from a female donor with papillary thyroid cancer or a benign thyroid nodule (not recorded which). Some clones in this sample may be carry-over from other donors' samples.

The sample holds many counts of this clone. V is TRBV6-2 or TRBV6-3 and J is TRBJ1-1; D is uncertain. The CDR3 is 15 residues long. Trimming stripped 5 bases from V and 0 bases from J, with 13 bases between. Germline assignment: CDR1 MNHEY and CDR2 SVGEGT. The CDR3 spells CASSPYTELNTEAFF. The CDR3 nucleotides read TGTGCCAGCAGTCCTTACACGGAATTGAACACTGAAGCTTTCTTT.

The chain joins TRBV28 to TRBJ2-1; the D is unclear. The CDR3 length is 16 residues. The V gene's germline CDR1 is MDHEN and CDR2 SYDVKM. Trimming removed 4 bases from V and 2 bases from J, with 15 bases in between. The CDR3 sequence: CASSYEDSQPYNEQFF. The CDR3 DNA reads as TGTGCCAGCAGTTACGAAGACTCCCAGCCCTACAATGAGCAGTTCTTC.

The genes are TRBV6-1 and TRBJ1-1; a weak D match, TRBD1 (6 bases). V was shortened by 7 bases and J by 1 base, with 13 bases between the two germline ends. This CDR3 region has 14 residues. CDR1 is MNHNS, CDR2 SASEGT, per germline. The CDR3, as DNA: TGTGCCAGCACCCGAGGACAGAAGAACACTGAAGCTTTCTTT. Protein product: CASTRGQKNTEAFF.

The chain recombines TRBV6-1 with TRBJ2-7; 7 bases are shared with TRBD1. From germline, CDR1 is MNHNS and CDR2 SASEGT. The CDR3 contains 13 residues. The trim removed 5 bases at V and 4 bases at J, leaving 5 bases unmatched. CDR3 sequence reads: CASSRDRGYEQYF. The CDR3 nucleotides read TGTGCCAGCAGTAGGGACAGAGGTTACGAGCAGTACTTC.

The rearrangement joins TRBV9 to TRBJ1-2, with no clear D. Germline-derived CDR1 and CDR2 are SGDLS and YYNGEE. The CDR3 covers 11 residues. V lost 3 bases and J lost 8, with 8 bases in between. CDR3: CASSDPKGYTF. DNA for the CDR3: TGTGCCAGCAGCGACCCTAAAGGCTACACCTTC.

V and J are TRBV10-1 and TRBJ2-2; D may correspond to TRBD1 or TRBD2 (5 bases each). V was pared by 0 bases and J by 6 bases, with 5 bases between. In germline, CDR1 is WNHNN, CDR2 SYGVQD (reference sequence). This CDR3 contains 13 residues. CDR3 in DNA: TGCGCCAGCAGTGAGTCGGGGGCCGGGGAGCTGTTTTTT. It specifies CASSESGAGELFF.

V usage is TRBV7-9 and J usage is TRBJ2-7; D gene ambiguous. Germline loops: CDR1 SEHNR, CDR2 FQNEAQ (reference sequence). The V end lost 4 bases, the J end lost 1 base, and 14 bases lay between the germline ends. The CDR3 sequence is 15 residues long. The DNA of the CDR3 is TGTGCCAGCAGCTACCCATCCCGACCATCCTACGAGCAGTACTTC. Translation: CASSYPSRPSYEQYF. Full variable domain (outside the CDR3, taken from reference TRBV7-9 and TRBJ2-7): DTGVSQNPRHKITKRGQNVTFRCDPISEHNRLYWYRQTLGQGPEFLTYFQNEAQLEKSRLLSDRFSAERPKGSFSTLEIQRTEQGDSAMYLCASSYPSRPSYEQYFGPGTRLTVT.

This chain links TRBV11-2 with TRBJ2-1; D may correspond to TRBD1 or TRBD2 (5 bases each). Trimming pared 4 bases from V and 9 bases from J, leaving 16 bases between. Germline-derived CDR1 and CDR2 are SGHAT and FQNNGV. The CDR3 contains 14 residues. The DNA of the CDR3 is TGTGCCAGCAGCTCTCTGGGGCTAGCCGGTGAGCAGTTCTTC. It yields the protein CASSSLGLAGEQFF.

J is TRBJ2-7 and V is TRBV5-1, with TRBD1 as a possible D gene (6 bases). With 4 bases removed from V and 5 bases from J, the gap between germline ends came to 13 bases. Germline V gene sequence: CDR1 SGHRS, CDR2 YFSETQ. This CDR3 contains 13 residues. The CDR3 loop reads CASSSRGVDEQYF. The CDR3 nucleotides are TGCGCCAGCAGCAGCAGGGGCGTGGACGAGCAGTACTTC.

The chain is built from TRBV27 and TRBJ2-3; TRBD2 matches at 12 bases. After removal of 4 bases from V and 5 bases from J, the junction contained 7 bases not matched to a gene. Germline CDR1 reads MNHEY; CDR2 reads SMNVEV (reference sequence). The CDR3 is made up of 16 amino acids. CDR3 amino acids: CASSSLAGGPLDTQYF. CDR3 coding DNA: TGTGCCAGCAGTTCCCTAGCGGGAGGGCCTTTAGATACGCAGTATTTT.

The chain uses TRBV28 and TRBJ1-1; no clear D gene. The V end was cut by 5 bases, the J end by 7 bases, with 8 bases between. CDR1 MDHEN and CDR2 SYDVKM come from the germline V gene. The CDR3 loop spans 11 amino acids. The CDR3 spells CASSKDGEAFF. The DNA of the CDR3 is TGTGCCAGCAGTAAGGACGGTGAAGCTTTCTTT.

The gene calls are TRBV4-2 and TRBJ1-5; 9 positions match TRBD1. J gave up 4 bases and V 0 bases, and 1 base lay outside the gene matches. Germline lookup yields CDR1 LGHNA and CDR2 YNFKEQ. The CDR3 totals 15 residues. CDR3 bases: TGTGCCAGCAGCCAAGAAGGGACAGGGAATCAGCCCCAGCATTTT. Translating it yields CASSQEGTGNQPQHF.

The rearrangement uses TRBV20-1 and TRBJ2-3; 8 bases line up with TRBD2. Germline CDR1 is DFQATT and CDR2 is SNEGSKA (reference sequence). CDR3 length equals 15 residues. The V segment lost 2 bases and the J segment 3 bases; nucleotides outside the gene matches: 7. The CDR3 coding sequence is TGCAGTGCTAGACCTCCGGGACTAGGAACAGATACGCAGTATTTT. This encodes CSARPPGLGTDTQYF.

This clone has only a few counts. This chain uses TRBV6-1 with TRBJ1-1; tentatively, D is TRBD1 (6 bases). V was shortened by 5 bases and J by 7 bases, with 8 bases between the two germline ends. Germline V gene lookup returns CDR1 MNHNS and CDR2 SASEGT. CDR3 length equals 11 residues. The CDR3 DNA follows: TGTGCCAGCAGTAGGGGGGGTGAAGCTTTCTTT. Protein product: CASSRGGEAFF.

The chain carries TRBV11-2 and TRBJ2-1; TRBD2 agrees at 8 bases. CDR1 is SGHAT and CDR2 is FQNNGV in the germline V gene. The CDR3 contains 14 residues. V was clipped by 0 bases and J by 12 bases; unmatched bases: 7. For the CDR3, the DNA is TGTGCCAGCAGCTTAGAAGGGCCGGGACTAGGGCAGTTCTTC. Amino acids: CASSLEGPGLGQFF. The variable domain in full, completed from reference TRBV11-2 and TRBJ2-1, reads EAGVAQSPRYKIIEKRQSVAFWCNPISGHATLYWYQQILGQGPKLLIQFQNNGVVDDSQLPKDRFSAERLKGVDSTLKIQPAKLEDSAVYLCASSLEGPGLGQFFGPGTRLTVL.

J is TRBJ2-2 and V is TRBV3-1; 8 nucleotides match TRBD2. The CDR3 extends over 14 amino acids. The trim removed 4 bases at V and 4 bases at J, leaving 2 bases unmatched. Germline V gene lookup returns CDR1 LGHDT and CDR2 YNNKEL (reference sequence). The CDR3 sequence: CASSRTSFTGELFF. In DNA form, the CDR3 reads TGTGCCAGCAGCCGGACTAGCTTCACCGGGGAGCTGTTTTTT.

A few counts support this clone. J is TRBJ2-7 and V is TRBV6-6; TRBD1 agrees at 7 bases. This CDR3 comprises 15 residues. Germline V gives CDR1 MNHNY, CDR2 SVGAGI (reference sequence). Losses at the gene ends were 3 bases for V and 7 bases for J; bases not matched to a gene: 12. The DNA of the CDR3 is TGTGCCAGCAGTTATGACAGGGCTGGCGGATTTGAGCAGTACTTC. It translates to CASSYDRAGGFEQYF.

This clone was found a few times. CDR3 region: CASSAGHRNEQYF. The CDR3 coding sequence is TGTGCCAGCAGTGCGGGACACCGCAACGAGCAGTACTTC. The genes are TRBV12-3 or TRBV12-4 and TRBJ2-7; tentatively, D is TRBD1 or TRBD2 (6 bases each). The CDR3 consists of 13 residues. Trimming removed 5 bases at V and 5 bases at J, with 13 bases between.

The rearrangement joins TRBV11-3 to TRBJ2-2, with TRBD2 matching over 13 bases. The CDR3 is made up of 16 amino acids. Germline CDR1 and CDR2: SGHNT and YENEEA. V was clipped by 4 bases and J by 8 bases; unmatched bases: 7. DNA for the CDR3: TGTGCCAGCAGCTCGACTAGCGGGAGGCTGTATGGGGAGCTGTTTTTT. Translation gives CASSSTSGRLYGELFF.

This chain's CDR3 is CSARETGDYGYTF. CDR3 DNA sequence: TGCAGTGCTAGAGAAACGGGCGACTATGGCTACACCTTC. The chain combines TRBV20-1 with TRBJ1-2, with unresolved D. Between the trimmed V and J ends, which lost 0 bases and 3 bases, there was a span of 8 bases. This CDR3 region has 13 residues. Germline loops: CDR1 DFQATT, CDR2 SNEGSKA (reference sequence).

This clone was detected only a few times. This chain uses TRBV12-3 or TRBV12-4 with TRBJ2-2; the D is unclear. V gave up 3 bases and J gave up 1 base, with 6 bases separating them. The CDR3 runs to 14 residues. For the CDR3, the DNA is TGTGCCAGCAGTTTTGCAGGGAACACCGGGGAGCTGTTTTTT. Its protein is CASSFAGNTGELFF.

Only a few counts were recorded for this clone. This rearrangement joins TRBV6-5 to TRBJ2-5, with 8 bases aligning to TRBD2. V was pared by 0 bases and J by 2 bases, with 14 bases of the junction left unmatched. The germline V gene encodes CDR1 MNHEY and CDR2 SVGAGI. CDR3 length: 19 residues. This CDR3 is CASSYSRAGAEKSQETQYF. In DNA, the CDR3 is TGTGCCAGCAGTTACTCTCGAGCGGGAGCCGAAAAATCACAAGAGACCCAGTACTTC.

The chain employs TRBV11-2 and TRBJ1-1, with TRBD1 identical over 9 bases. V was pared by 5 bases and J by 8 bases, with 6 bases of the junction left unmatched. Germline values: CDR1 SGHAT, CDR2 FQNNGV. The CDR3 extends over 13 amino acids. The CDR3 is CASSHHGQGEAFF. CDR3 nucleotides: TGTGCCAGCAGCCATCACGGACAGGGGGAAGCTTTCTTT.

The chain recombines TRBV20-1 with TRBJ2-7; TRBD2 agrees at 8 bases. V was pared by 3 bases and J by 5 bases, with 9 bases of the junction left unmatched. Germline CDR1 is DFQATT and CDR2 is SNEGSKA (reference sequence). This CDR3 contains 14 residues. The CDR3 DNA reads TGCAGTGCTAGTGTTGCGGGAGGTGTAAACGAGCAGTACTTC. Its translation: CSASVAGGVNEQYF.